These 23 T cell receptor beta chains were sequenced from one sample in a study of blood T cell repertoires in COVID-19. Clones were sequenced by immunoSEQ multiplex PCR, and TCRdb holds only the in-frame ones, with some missing. The repertoire holds some 350,000 clones, with over 75% as singletons. The sample was PBMCs or T cells enriched from blood (not recorded which). The receptor set was obtained from a woman under 40 who had recovered from COVID-19.

The chain carries TRBV7-9 and TRBJ2-3, with D possibly TRBD2 on 5 matching bases. Germline CDR1 reads SEHNR; CDR2 reads FQNEAQ (reference sequence). The CDR3 is made up of 15 amino acids. The germline V and J ends were trimmed by 5 bases and 0 bases, with 12 bases remaining between them. CDR3 nucleotide sequence: TGTGCCAGCAGCCCAGAGCGGCTTAGCACAGATACGCAGTATTTT. It encodes CASSPERLSTDTQYF.

The CDR3 loop is CASSLGLSTDTQYF. CDR3 nucleotides: TGTGCCAGCAGCTTAGGACTTTCCACAGATACGCAGTATTTT. The V and J genes are TRBV7-2 and TRBJ2-3; no clear D gene. This CDR3 is built from 14 residues. Germline V gene sequence: CDR1 SGHTA, CDR2 FQGNSA. V was trimmed by 1 base and J by 2 bases, leaving 7 bases between them. Based on the CDR3 plus reference TRBV7-2 and TRBJ2-3, the full variable domain is GAGVSQSPSNKVTEKGKDVELRCDPISGHTALYWYRQSLGQGLEFLIYFQGNSAPDKSGLPSDRFSAERTGGSVSTLTIQRTQQEDSAVYLCASSLGLSTDTQYFGPGTRLTVL.

This clone has only one observation. DNA of the CDR3: TGTGCCAGCAGCTTGACTAGCGGGGGGGCCAATGAGCAGTTCTTC. Translating gives CASSLTSGGANEQFF. The gene calls are TRBV7-3 and TRBJ2-1, with TRBD2 matching 14 bases. Trimming removed 3 bases from V and 6 bases from J; junction bases left unmatched: 1. This CDR3 has 15 residues. CDR1 is SGHTA, CDR2 FQGTGA, per germline.

This sequence joins TRBV24-1 and TRBJ2-3, with D perhaps TRBD2 (6 bases). This CDR3 has 16 residues. Looked up from germline, CDR1 is KGHDR and CDR2 is SFDVKD. V was pared by 4 bases and J by 1 base, with 14 bases between. Here the CDR3 reads CATSDPGTGGTDTQYF. As DNA, the CDR3 is TGTGCCACCAGTGACCCGGGGACGGGGGGCACAGATACGCAGTATTTT.

This clone appeared once. The CDR3 region has the DNA TGTGCCATCAGTGAGTCGGGGGGGGAAGAGACCCAGTACTTC. This sequence encodes CAISESGGEETQYF. The rearrangement uses TRBV10-3 and TRBJ2-5; TRBD2 matches 7 bases. The J segment lost 3 bases and the V segment lost 0 bases, leaving 1 base of the junction unmatched. Germline lookup yields CDR1 ENHRY and CDR2 SYGVKD. The CDR3 length is 14 residues.

The V call is TRBV7-9, the J call TRBJ1-3; 11 nucleotides line up with TRBD1. This CDR3 is 16 amino acids long. J lost 2 bases, V lost 5 bases, and 5 bases had no gene match. From germline, CDR1 is SEHNR and CDR2 FQNEAQ (reference sequence). CDR3 sequence: CASSRDRGSAGNTIYF. In nucleotides, the CDR3 is TGTGCCAGCAGCAGGGACAGGGGGAGCGCTGGAAACACCATATATTTT.

The chain carries TRBV7-6 and TRBJ2-2, with 7 bases identical to TRBD1. The CDR3 sequence is 15 residues long. V lost 4 bases, J lost 4 bases, and 6 bases stayed unmatched. Germline V gene sequence: CDR1 SGHVS, CDR2 FNYEAQ. CDR3 amino acids: CASSYLYRGTGELFF. The CDR3 nucleotides are TGTGCCAGCAGCTACCTCTACAGGGGCACCGGGGAGCTGTTTTTT.

This sequence joins TRBV5-1 and TRBJ1-4, with 7 bases that match TRBD1. Germline assignment: CDR1 SGHRS and CDR2 YFSETQ. The CDR3 sequence is 16 residues long. Trimming at V came to 0 bases and at J to 11 bases, leaving 13 bases not matched to a gene. CDR3 region: CASSLAADRVYGKLFF. The CDR3 DNA reads as TGCGCCAGCAGCTTGGCGGCCGACAGGGTGTATGGGAAACTGTTTTTT.

The V call is TRBV6-1, the J call TRBJ2-1; D is unclear. Germline CDR1 reads MNHNS; CDR2 reads SASEGT. V shed 3 bases and J shed 5 bases, with 8 bases lying between them. The CDR3 consists of 13 residues. The CDR3 here is CASSEGFHNEQFF. The CDR3 nucleotides read TGTGCCAGCAGTGAGGGCTTCCACAATGAGCAGTTCTTC.

The chain employs TRBV11-2 and TRBJ1-2; TRBD1 might be the D (6 bases). CDR1 SGHAT and CDR2 FQNNGV come from the germline V gene. The CDR3 is made up of 14 amino acids. V was cut by 6 bases and J by 7 bases, with 18 bases left in between. Here the CDR3 DNA reads TGTGCCAGCAGGCCACCAGGGGTTAGGGGTGGCTACACCTTC. The encoded protein is CASRPPGVRGGYTF.

The rearrangement joins TRBV2 to TRBJ2-5, with TRBD2 matching over 7 bases. This CDR3 is built from 13 residues. Germline-derived CDR1 and CDR2 are SNHLY and FYNNEI. The J segment lost 4 bases and the V segment lost 4 bases, leaving 3 bases of the junction unmatched. In DNA, the CDR3 is TGTGCCAGCAGTGGGGGGGAGGGAGAGACCCAGTACTTC. Protein sequence: CASSGGEGETQYF.

The rearrangement joins TRBV10-3 to TRBJ2-7, with D maybe TRBD2 (7 bases). The CDR3 consists of 16 residues. CDR1 is ENHRY, CDR2 SYGVKD, per germline. V shed 3 bases and J shed 0 bases, with 15 bases lying between them. DNA of the CDR3: TGTGCCATCAGTGAAGGAGGGGGGGCGTACTCCTACGAGCAGTACTTC. Its protein product is CAISEGGGAYSYEQYF.

The sample holds one count of this clone. The gene calls are TRBV10-2 and TRBJ1-5; 9 bases align to TRBD1. The V segment lost 3 bases and the J segment 6 bases; nucleotides outside the gene matches: 9. The CDR3 runs to 16 residues. Germline V CDR1 and CDR2: WSHSY, SAAADI. The CDR3 region is CASSETGGRFGQPQHF. CDR3 coding DNA: TGCGCCAGCAGTGAAACAGGGGGCCGCTTTGGTCAGCCCCAGCATTTT.

With respect to this clone: Other nucleotide sequences in the sample specify the same CDR3. The rearrangement joins TRBV5-1 to TRBJ1-2; D may be TRBD1 (5 bases). The CDR3 consists of 14 residues. Trimming cost V 0 bases and J 0 bases, with 6 bases left between them. CDR1 and CDR2 (germline): SGHRS, YFSETQ. The CDR3 loop is CASSLGGANYGYTF. The CDR3 DNA sequence: TGCGCCAGCAGCTTGGGGGGCGCTAACTATGGCTACACCTTC.

This chain uses TRBV12-3 or TRBV12-4 with TRBJ1-5; D is possibly TRBD1 (5 bases). The CDR3 runs to 13 residues. V lost 5 bases, J lost 6 bases, and 11 bases lay in between. The CDR3 region has the DNA TGTGCCAGCAGTGGGCAGGGAGGTCAGCCCCAGCATTTT. It encodes CASSGQGGQPQHF.

With regard to this clone: Different DNA sequences within this sample yield the same CDR3. The V and J genes are TRBV20-1 and TRBJ2-3, with a tentative D call TRBD2 (5 bases). Germline loops: CDR1 DFQATT, CDR2 SNEGSKA (reference sequence). V was pared by 6 bases and J by 4 bases, with 8 bases between. The length of the CDR3 is 11 residues. The CDR3 bases are TGCAGTGCCCGGACTGCAGATACGCAGTATTTT. This codes for CSARTADTQYF.

The chain links TRBV7-8 to TRBJ2-7; D gene unclear. CDR1 and CDR2 from the germline V gene are SGHVS and FQNEAQ. The CDR3 spans 13 residues. V shed 5 bases and J shed 5 bases, with 13 bases lying between them. CDR3 in DNA: TGTGCCAGCAGCCACGTGGTGGCACACGAGCAGTACTTC. Translated: CASSHVVAHEQYF. Full variable domain (missing parts from reference TRBV7-8 and TRBJ2-7): GAGVSQSPRYKVAKRGQDVALRCDPISGHVSLFWYQQALGQGPEFLTYFQNEAQLDKSGLPSDRFFAERPEGSVSTLKIQRTQQEDSAVYLCASSHVVAHEQYFGPGTRLTVT.

The chain is built from TRBV7-9 and TRBJ1-3, with D maybe TRBD1 (5 bases). The CDR3 totals 15 residues. Trimming left V 2 bases short and J 2 bases short, with 10 bases between. Germline values: CDR1 SEHNR, CDR2 FQNEAQ (reference sequence). CDR3 sequence (DNA): TGTGCCAGCAGCTTATCTAGGGGCACTGGAAACACCATATATTTT. Its protein product is CASSLSRGTGNTIYF.

The gene calls are TRBV28 and TRBJ1-2; a possible D gene is TRBD1 (6 bases). The CDR3 is 15 amino acids. Germline values: CDR1 MDHEN, CDR2 SYDVKM. Trimming left V 3 bases short and J 1 base short, with 12 bases between. CDR3 in DNA: TGTGCCAGCAGTTTTACGGCAGGGGATAACTATGGCTACACCTTC. Translating it yields CASSFTAGDNYGYTF.

J is TRBJ2-4 and V is TRBV21-1; the DNA was not used to check the table's D call, TRBD2. TRBV21-1 is recorded as a pseudogene. The CDR3 contains 14 residues. This CDR3 is CAIGGFLAKNIQYF. CDR3 nucleotides: TGTGCCATCGGTGGTTTTCTAGCCAAAAACATTCAGTACTTC.

V gene TRBV7-9 combines with J gene TRBJ1-2; a weak D match, TRBD1 (5 bases). CDR1 is SEHNR and CDR2 is FQNEAQ in the germline V gene (reference sequence). The CDR3 extends over 14 amino acids. V lost 5 bases and J 2 bases, leaving 12 bases between the germline ends. CDR3 sequence (DNA): TGTGCCAGCAGCGTAATGACAGTCAACTATGGCTACACCTTC. This translates into CASSVMTVNYGYTF. Drawing the rest from reference TRBV7-9 and TRBJ1-2, the complete variable domain is DTGVSQNPRHKITKRGQNVTFRCDPISEHNRLYWYRQTLGQGPEFLTYFQNEAQLEKSRLLSDRFSAERPKGSFSTLEIQRTEQGDSAMYLCASSVMTVNYGYTFGSGTRLTVV.

The chain couples TRBV7-9 to TRBJ1-1; tentative D call: TRBD1 (6 bases). CDR1 and CDR2 from the germline V gene are SEHNR and FQNEAQ (reference sequence). CDR3 length equals 14 residues. Trimming took off 1 base at V and 8 bases at J, with 14 bases between the two ends. The CDR3 DNA follows: TGTGCCAGCAGCTTAGATGAGGGGGTAGTGGAAGCTTTCTTT. It is translated as CASSLDEGVVEAFF. The variable domain in full, completed from reference TRBV7-9 and TRBJ1-1, reads DTGVSQNPRHKITKRGQNVTFRCDPISEHNRLYWYRQTLGQGPEFLTYFQNEAQLEKSRLLSDRFSAERPKGSFSTLEIQRTEQGDSAMYLCASSLDEGVVEAFFGQGTRLTVV.

The rearrangement uses TRBV6-5 and TRBJ2-7; 12 positions agree with TRBD1. Trimming at V came to 7 bases and at J to 5 bases, leaving 3 bases not matched to a gene. From germline, CDR1 is MNHEY and CDR2 SVGAGI. This CDR3 has 13 amino acids. Here the CDR3 DNA reads TGTGCCAGCAAGGGACAGGGGGCTAACGAGCAGTACTTC. The encoded protein is CASKGQGANEQYF.